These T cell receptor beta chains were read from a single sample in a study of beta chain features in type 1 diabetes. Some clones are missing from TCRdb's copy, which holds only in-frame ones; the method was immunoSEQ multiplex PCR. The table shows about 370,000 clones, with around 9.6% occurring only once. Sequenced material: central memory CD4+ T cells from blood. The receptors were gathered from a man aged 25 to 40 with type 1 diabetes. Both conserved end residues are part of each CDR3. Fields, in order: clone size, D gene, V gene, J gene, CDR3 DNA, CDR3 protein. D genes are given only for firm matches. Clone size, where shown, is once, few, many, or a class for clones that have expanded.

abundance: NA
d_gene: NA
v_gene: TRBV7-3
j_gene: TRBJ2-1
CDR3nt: TGTGCCAGCAGCTCCCGTAAGACTGTCTACAATGAGCAGTTCTTC
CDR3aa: CASSSRKTVYNEQFF

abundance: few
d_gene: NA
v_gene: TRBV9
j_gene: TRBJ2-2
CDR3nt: TGTGCCAGCAGCGTAGGGGCTAGCAGCACCGGGGAGCTGTTTTTT
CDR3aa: CASSVGASSTGELFF

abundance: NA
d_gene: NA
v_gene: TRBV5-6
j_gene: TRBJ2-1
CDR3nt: TGTGCCAGCAGCTTGTTCGCAGGGTGGGATGAGCAGTTCTTC
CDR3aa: CASSLFAGWDEQFF

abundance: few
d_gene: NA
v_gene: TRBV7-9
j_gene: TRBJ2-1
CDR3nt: TGTGCCAGCAGCTTAGGGGCAGGAGGGCCCTACAATGAGCAGTTCTTC
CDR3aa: CASSLGAGGPYNEQFF

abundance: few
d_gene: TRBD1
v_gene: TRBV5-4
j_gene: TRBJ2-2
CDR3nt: TGTGCCAGCAGCTCGGGACAGCAATCCAACGGGGAGCTGTTTTTT
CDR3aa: CASSSGQQSNGELFF

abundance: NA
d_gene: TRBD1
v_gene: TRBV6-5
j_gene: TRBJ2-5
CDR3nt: TGTGCCAGCAGTCTTTACGTGGGACAGGAAGAGACCCAGTACTTC
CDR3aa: CASSLYVGQEETQYF

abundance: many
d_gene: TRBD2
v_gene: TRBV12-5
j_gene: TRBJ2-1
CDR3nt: TGTGCTAGTGGTCCCGGCAGGGAGGGCTACAATGAGCAGTTCTTC
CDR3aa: CASGPGREGYNEQFF

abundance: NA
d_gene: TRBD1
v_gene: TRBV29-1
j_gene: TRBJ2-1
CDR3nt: TGCAGCGTTGAGCGGACAGGGAACGGATCGCCCCAGTTCTTC
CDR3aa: CSVERTGNGSPQFF

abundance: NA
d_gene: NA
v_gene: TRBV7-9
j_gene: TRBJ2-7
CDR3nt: TGTGCCAGCAGCTTAGAGGGAGGACAGGCGCTCGAGCAGTACTTC
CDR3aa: CASSLEGGQALEQYF

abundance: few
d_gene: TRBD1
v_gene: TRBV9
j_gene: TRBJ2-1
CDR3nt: TGTGCCAGCAGCCAATTCCAGGACAGGGTCCATGAGCAGTTCTTC
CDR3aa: CASSQFQDRVHEQFF

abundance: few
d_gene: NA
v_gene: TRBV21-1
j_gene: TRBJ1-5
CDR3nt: TGTGCCAGCAGCAAACAGGGGGGCAGAGGGCCTAGCAATCAGCCCCAGCATTTT
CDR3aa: CASSKQGGRGPSNQPQHF

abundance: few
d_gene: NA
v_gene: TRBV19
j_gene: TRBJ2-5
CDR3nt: TGTGCCAGTAGTATGGCAGGGGAAGAGACCCAGTACTTC
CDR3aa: CASSMAGEETQYF

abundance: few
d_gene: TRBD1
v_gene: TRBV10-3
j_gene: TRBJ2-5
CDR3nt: TGTGCCATCAACAGCCACCGGGACAGGGGGCTAGCGGCTCAAGAGACCCAGTACTTC
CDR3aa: CAINSHRDRGLAAQETQYF

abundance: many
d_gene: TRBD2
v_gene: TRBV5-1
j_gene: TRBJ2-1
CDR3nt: TGCGCCAGCAGCTTTTCGGGCGGGAGAGGCGATGAGCAGTTCTTC
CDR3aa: CASSFSGGRGDEQFF

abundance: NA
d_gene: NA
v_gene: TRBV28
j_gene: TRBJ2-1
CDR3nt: TGTGCCAGCAGCCTGCCCCCAGGGGATGAGCAGTTCTTC
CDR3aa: CASSLPPGDEQFF

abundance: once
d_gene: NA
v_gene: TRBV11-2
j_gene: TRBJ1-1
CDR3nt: TGTGCCAGCAGCTTAGCTCGTCGGGAGGGGAACACTGAAGCTTTCTTT
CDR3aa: CASSLARREGNTEAFF

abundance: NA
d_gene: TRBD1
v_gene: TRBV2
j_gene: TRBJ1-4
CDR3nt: TGTGCCAGTTTTGCGAGACAGGGTAATGAAAAACTGTTTTTT
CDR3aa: CASFARQGNEKLFF

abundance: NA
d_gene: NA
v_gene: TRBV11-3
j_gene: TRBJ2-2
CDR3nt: TGTGCCAGCAGCTTGTGGGGGACGAACACCGGGGAGCTGTTTTTT
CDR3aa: CASSLWGTNTGELFF

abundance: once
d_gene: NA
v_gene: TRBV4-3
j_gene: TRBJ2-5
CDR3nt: TGCGCCAGCAGCCAAGTCTGGTCGGAGACCCAGTACTTC
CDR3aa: CASSQVWSETQYF

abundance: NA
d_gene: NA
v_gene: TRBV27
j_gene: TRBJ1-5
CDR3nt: TGTGCCAGCAGTTTATTGCCGGGTCAGCCCCAGCATTTT
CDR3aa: CASSLLPGQPQHF

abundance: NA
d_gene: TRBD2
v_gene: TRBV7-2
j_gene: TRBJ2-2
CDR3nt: TGTGCCAGCAGCCGGACTAGCGGGAGAAGGCCGAACACCGGGGAGCTGTTTTTT
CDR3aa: CASSRTSGRRPNTGELFF

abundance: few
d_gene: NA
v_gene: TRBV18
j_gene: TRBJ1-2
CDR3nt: TGTGCCAGCTCACCACCTGCGGCCCTTGGTCCCTATGGCTACACCTTC
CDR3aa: CASSPPAALGPYGYTF

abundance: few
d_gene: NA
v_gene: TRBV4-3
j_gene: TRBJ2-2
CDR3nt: TGCGCCAGCCGGGGGTTCACCGGGGAGCTGTTTTTT
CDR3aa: CASRGFTGELFF

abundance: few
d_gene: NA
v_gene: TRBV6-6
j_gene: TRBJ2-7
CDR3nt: TGTGCCAGCAGACCTGTTTTGACAGGAGACGAGCAGTACTTC
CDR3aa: CASRPVLTGDEQYF

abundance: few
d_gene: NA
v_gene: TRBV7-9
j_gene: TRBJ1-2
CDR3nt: TGTGCCAGCAGCTTCATCTCACGGGTAAACTATGGCTACACCTTC
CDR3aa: CASSFISRVNYGYTF

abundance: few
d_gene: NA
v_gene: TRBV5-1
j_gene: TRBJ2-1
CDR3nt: TGCGCCAGCACCAGGTGGGGGGCAGTAGGTTCCTACAATGAGCAGTTCTTC
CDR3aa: CASTRWGAVGSYNEQFF